The entry below gives a single T cell receptor (beta chain) sequence along with its context. No antigen is known for it. Other nucleotide sequences in the sample specify the same CDR3. Naive CD8 cells comprised CD45RO-negative, CCR7-positively selected cells, excluding terminally differentiated effector memory CD45RA+ cells. This specimen comes from a study of shared clonotypes between healthy human individuals. Study results and limitations: Incomplete sequencing of sorted subsets was indicated by rarefaction despite large depth. Naive CD4 clonotype sharing across a few donors was around 5.5%.

Here immunoSEQ multiplex PCR was the method, and the copy in TCRdb shows in-frame clones only, minus some. In the table there are about 2.1 million clones, about 93% of which are singletons. CDR1 is SGHVS, CDR2 FQNEAQ, per germline. CDR3 size: 15 residues. With 1 base removed from V and 0 bases from J, the gap between germline ends came to 7 bases. The sequencing sample was made of naive CD8+ T cells from PBMCs. The TCR comes from a young man in good health. Some clones in this sample may be carry-over from other donors' samples. The gene calls are TRBV7-8 and TRBJ2-1; D is unclear. The CDR3 DNA follows: TGTGCCAGCAGCTTAGACCGGAGCTCCTACAATGAGCAGTTCTTC. It specifies CASSLDRSSYNEQFF.